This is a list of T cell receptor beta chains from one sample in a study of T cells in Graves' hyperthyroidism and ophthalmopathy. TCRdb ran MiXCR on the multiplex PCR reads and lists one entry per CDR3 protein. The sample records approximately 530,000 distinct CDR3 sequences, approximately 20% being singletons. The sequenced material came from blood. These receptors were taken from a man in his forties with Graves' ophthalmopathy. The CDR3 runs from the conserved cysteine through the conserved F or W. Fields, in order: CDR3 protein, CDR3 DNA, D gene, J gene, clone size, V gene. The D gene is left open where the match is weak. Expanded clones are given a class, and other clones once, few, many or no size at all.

CASSLEGGLGYEQYF TGTGCCAGCAGCTTGGAGGGGGGATTGGGGTACGAGCAGTACTTC NA TRBJ2-7 many TRBV5-5
CAISESFTTSGANVLTF TGTGCCATCAGTGAGTCGTTCACAACCTCTGGGGCCAACGTCCTGACTTTC NA TRBJ2-6 few TRBV10-3
CSAQDRGYEQYF TGCAGTGCCCAGGACAGGGGGTACGAGCAGTACTTC TRBD1 TRBJ2-7 NA TRBV20-1
CASTSGRDTQYF TGTGCCAGCACTAGCGGGAGGGATACGCAGTATTTT TRBD2 TRBJ2-3 few TRBV6-1
CASSQTGGANYGYTF TGTGCCAGCAGCCAAACAGGGGGCGCAAACTATGGCTACACCTTC TRBD1 TRBJ1-2 many TRBV3-1
CASSLALGAGLNYGYTF TGTGCCAGCAGCTTAGCCCTAGGGGCAGGGCTGAACTATGGCTACACCTTC NA TRBJ1-2 few TRBV7-2
CAIHGGGNQPQHF TGTGCCATCCACGGGGGCGGCAATCAGCCCCAGCATTTT NA TRBJ1-5 few TRBV28
CASSHGGLAGSNTGELFF TGTGCCAGCAGCCACGGGGGACTAGCGGGGTCCAACACCGGGGAGCTGTTTTTT TRBD2 TRBJ2-2 few TRBV3-1
CASKKRALSLDEQYF TGTGCCAGCAAAAAGCGGGCCCTCTCCTTGGACGAGCAGTACTTC NA TRBJ2-7 NA TRBV6-1
CASSFWGTEAFF TGTGCCAGCAGTTTTTGGGGGACTGAAGCTTTCTTT NA TRBJ1-1 many TRBV12-3/TRBV12-4
CLMAGADTQYF TGTTTGATGGCTGGGGCAGATACGCAGTATTTT NA TRBJ2-3 NA TRBV20-1
CAIKVRVTGELFF TGTGCCATTAAGGTCCGGGTGACCGGGGAGCTGTTTTTT NA TRBJ2-2 few TRBV3-1
CASGSPGQAHEKLFF TGTGCCAGCGGGAGTCCGGGACAGGCGCATGAAAAACTGTTTTTT TRBD1 TRBJ1-4 NA TRBV6-2/TRBV6-3
CASSSGTGLDGYTF TGTGCCAGCAGTTCCGGGACAGGGCTTGATGGCTACACCTTC TRBD1 TRBJ1-2 many TRBV2
CASSSGRNNEQFF TGTGCCAGCTCTAGCGGGAGAAACAATGAGCAGTTCTTC TRBD2 TRBJ2-1 many TRBV7-2
CASSGGGGSYGYTF TGCGCCAGCAGCGGCGGAGGAGGGAGCTATGGCTACACCTTC NA TRBJ1-2 few TRBV5-1
CASSIDLYNLNTEAFF TGTGCCAGTAGTATAGATCTTTATAACTTGAACACTGAAGCTTTCTTT NA TRBJ1-1 few TRBV19
CASSPWELAYNEQFF TGTGCCAGCTCACCTTGGGAGTTAGCCTACAATGAGCAGTTCTTC NA TRBJ2-1 many TRBV18
CASRPGPNTGELFF TGTGCCAGCAGGCCGGGTCCGAACACCGGGGAGCTGTTTTTT NA TRBJ2-2 few TRBV27
CATSDLAGILHEQYF TGTGCCACCAGTGATTTGGCAGGGATTCTCCACGAGCAGTACTTC NA TRBJ2-7 few TRBV24-1
CATKSNLRRVEGFYEQYF TGTGCCACCAAATCTAACCTTCGTAGGGTGGAGGGCTTCTACGAGCAGTACTTC NA TRBJ2-7 NA TRBV24-1
CASSLVSGTGNRPQHF TGTGCCAGCAGCTTAGTATCCGGGACAGGGAATCGGCCCCAGCATTTT TRBD1 TRBJ1-5 NA TRBV11-2
CSARDPGRGGSNTQYF TGCAGTGCTAGAGATCCAGGGCGGGGGGGGTCAAATACGCAGTATTTT TRBD2 TRBJ2-3 NA TRBV20-1
CASSHSLAGVTDTQYF TGTGCCAGCAGTCATTCACTAGCGGGGGTCACAGATACGCAGTATTTT TRBD2 TRBJ2-3 NA TRBV5-5
CASSLTTSNQPQHF TGTGCCAGCAGCCTCACGACCTCCAATCAGCCCCAGCATTTT NA TRBJ1-5 few TRBV3-1
CASSQGAGGHNEQFF TGTGCCAGCAGCCAAGGAGCGGGGGGGCACAATGAGCAGTTCTTC TRBD2 TRBJ2-1 NA TRBV4-2
CAISARAQETQYF TGTGCCATCAGCGCCCGGGCACAAGAGACCCAGTACTTC NA TRBJ2-5 few TRBV10-3
CAWGPSGSRNEQFF TGTGCCTGGGGCCCTAGCGGGAGTCGCAATGAGCAGTTCTTC TRBD2 TRBJ2-1 few TRBV30
CSVCRGVVGTEAFF TGCAGCGTTTGTCGGGGAGTTGTTGGCACTGAAGCTTTCTTT NA TRBJ1-1 NA TRBV29-1
CAWSDTGYGYTF TGTGCCTGGAGTGATACAGGCTATGGCTACACCTTC NA TRBJ1-2 many TRBV30
CASSLFIGTSGSTDTQYF TGTGCCAGCAGTTTATTTATAGGGACTAGCGGGAGCACAGATACGCAGTATTTT TRBD2 TRBJ2-3 many TRBV27
CASSQADRLTDTQYF TGTGCCAGCAGCCAAGCAGACAGACTCACAGATACGCAGTATTTT NA TRBJ2-3 many TRBV5-4
CASSSGLAGAGDFETQYF TGTGCCAGCAGCTCGGGACTAGCGGGAGCAGGGGATTTTGAGACCCAGTACTTC TRBD2 TRBJ2-5 NA TRBV5-4
CASSQDYEQFF TGTGCCAGCAGCCAAGATTATGAGCAGTTCTTC NA TRBJ2-1 many TRBV3-1
CASSQDLAGFYNEQFF TGTGCCAGCAGCCAAGACTTAGCGGGGTTCTACAATGAGCAGTTCTTC TRBD2 TRBJ2-1 many TRBV3-1
CASSHSGRTWNTEAFF TGTGCCAGTAGCCACTCCGGCAGGACTTGGAACACTGAAGCTTTCTTT NA TRBJ1-1 NA TRBV19
CASSPWGTAGANVLTF TGTGCCAGCAGCCCGTGGGGGACAGCTGGGGCCAACGTCCTGACTTTC TRBD1 TRBJ2-6 many TRBV7-2
CASSGGTSGTNAYNEQFF TGCGCCAGCAGCGGCGGGACTAGCGGGACTAACGCCTACAATGAGCAGTTCTTC TRBD2 TRBJ2-1 NA TRBV5-1
CATSVSGSSYEQYF TGTGCCACCAGTGTTAGCGGGAGCTCCTACGAGCAGTACTTC TRBD2 TRBJ2-7 few TRBV24-1
CASSPTGTETYEQYF TGCGCCAGCAGCCCCACCGGGACCGAGACCTACGAGCAGTACTTC NA TRBJ2-7 many TRBV5-1
CASSPRGQGNQPQHF TGTGCCAGCTCACCTAGGGGACAGGGCAATCAGCCCCAGCATTTT TRBD1 TRBJ1-5 many TRBV18